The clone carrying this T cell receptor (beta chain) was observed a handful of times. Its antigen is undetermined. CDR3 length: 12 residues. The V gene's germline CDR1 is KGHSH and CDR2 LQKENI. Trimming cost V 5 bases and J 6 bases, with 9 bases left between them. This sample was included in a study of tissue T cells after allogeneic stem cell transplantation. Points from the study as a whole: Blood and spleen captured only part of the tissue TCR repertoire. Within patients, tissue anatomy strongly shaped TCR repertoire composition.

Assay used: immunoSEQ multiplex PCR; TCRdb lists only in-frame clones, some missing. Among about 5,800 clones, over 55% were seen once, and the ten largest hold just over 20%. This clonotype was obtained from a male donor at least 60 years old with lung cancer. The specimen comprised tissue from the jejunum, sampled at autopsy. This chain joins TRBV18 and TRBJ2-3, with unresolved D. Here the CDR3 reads CASSKNWDTQYF. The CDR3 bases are TGTGCCAGCTCAAAGAACTGGGATACGCAGTATTTT.